What follows are 20 T cell receptor beta chains derived from one specimen sequenced in a study of blood T cell repertoires in COVID-19. TCRdb's copy holds only in-frame clones and misses some; the assay was immunoSEQ multiplex PCR. The data contain more than 200,000 clones, roughly 80% of them seen just once; the ten biggest clones take up approximately 7.9%. Material for sequencing was peripheral blood. These receptors were taken from a woman aged 80 or over with acute or convalescent COVID-19.

The chain is built from TRBV19 and TRBJ1-1, with 7 bases matching TRBD1. Unmatched junction bases numbered 9, after V lost 5 bases and J lost 3 bases. CDR3 length equals 15 residues. Germline loops: CDR1 LNHDA, CDR2 SQIVND (reference sequence). The CDR3 reads CASSPSGTVDTEAFF. CDR3 sequence (DNA): TGTGCCAGTAGTCCGTCCGGGACAGTGGACACTGAAGCTTTCTTT.

V usage is TRBV3-1 (or the pseudogene TRBV3-2) and J usage is TRBJ2-1, with a possible D match to TRBD2 (6 bases). This CDR3 region has 13 residues. Germline V CDR1 and CDR2: LGHDT, YNNKEL (reference sequence). Trimming cost V 3 bases and J 12 bases, with 15 bases left between them. The CDR3 sequence: CASSQAWGEGQFF. In DNA, the CDR3 is TGTGCCAGCAGCCAGGCATGGGGGGAAGGGCAGTTCTTC.

The chain has TRBV10-3 and TRBJ1-6; D possibly corresponds to TRBD1 (6 bases). There are 15 residues in the CDR3. Germline assignment: CDR1 ENHRY and CDR2 SYGVKD. CDR3 in amino acids: CPLPAKGQYNSPLHF. CDR3 nucleotide sequence: TGTCCTCTCCCGGCTAAGGGACAATATAATTCACCCCTCCACTTT.

V is TRBV5-1 and J is TRBJ2-7; TRBD2 matches 9 bases. J gave up 1 base and V 3 bases, and 14 bases lay outside the gene matches. Germline CDR1 and CDR2: SGHRS and YFSETQ. The CDR3 has 18 amino acids. In DNA form, the CDR3 reads TGCGCCAGCAGCTCCCCCCGCGGAGCGGGGGGTATTTCCTACGAGCAGTACTTC. Its translation: CASSSPRGAGGISYEQYF. Drawing the rest from reference TRBV5-1 and TRBJ2-7, the complete variable domain is KAGVTQTPRYLIKTRGQQVTLSCSPISGHRSVSWYQQTPGQGLQFLFEYFSETQRNKGNFPGRFSGRQFSNSRSEMNVSTLELGDSALYLCASSSPRGAGGISYEQYFGPGTRLTVT.

This clone came up once. The chain couples TRBV19 to TRBJ2-1, with TRBD2 identical over 9 bases. This CDR3 comprises 13 residues. Germline CDR1 reads LNHDA; CDR2 reads SQIVND (reference sequence). V gave up 3 bases and J gave up 14 bases; unmatched junction bases: 8. CDR3 bases: TGTGCCAGTAGTATGGCGGGAGGGCCTGGGAAGTTCTTC. Translating it yields CASSMAGGPGKFF.

The gene calls are TRBV19 and TRBJ1-5; TRBD1 is a possible D gene (5 bases). Per the germline V gene, CDR1 is LNHDA and CDR2 is SQIVND (reference sequence). Trimming shortened V by 3 bases and J by 10 bases, and 13 bases separated the two germline ends. This CDR3 has 13 residues. CDR3 sequence (DNA): TGTGCCAGTAGTATTGGCAGGGAAGGACCCCAGCATTTT. It specifies CASSIGREGPQHF.

The V call is TRBV7-2, the J call TRBJ2-7; D is possibly TRBD1 (7 bases). The CDR3 is made up of 14 amino acids. With 5 bases removed from V and 3 bases from J, the gap between germline ends came to 14 bases. Germline CDR1 SGHTA, CDR2 FQGNSA. The CDR3 DNA reads TGTGCCAGCAGCGAGACAGGGACTTTCTACGAGCAGTACTTC. Its protein is CASSETGTFYEQYF. Together with reference TRBV7-2 and TRBJ2-7, the CDR3 gives the full variable domain: GAGVSQSPSNKVTEKGKDVELRCDPISGHTALYWYRQSLGQGLEFLIYFQGNSAPDKSGLPSDRFSAERTGGSVSTLTIQRTQQEDSAVYLCASSETGTFYEQYFGPGTRLTVT.

Worth noting for this clone: This sample also contains other DNA sequences that code for the same CDR3. This sequence joins TRBV12-3 or TRBV12-4 and TRBJ2-7; unclear D gene. This CDR3 comprises 11 residues. V was pared by 4 bases and J by 3 bases, with 4 bases between. CDR3 protein: CASSSFYEQYF. CDR3 nucleotide sequence: TGTGCCAGCAGTTCTTTCTACGAGCAGTACTTC.

This rearrangement joins TRBV7-8 to TRBJ2-2; 8 bases agree with TRBD1. The junction had 9 bases not matched to a gene; V was cut back by 6 bases and J by 0 bases. There are 17 residues in the CDR3. Germline CDR1 reads SGHVS; CDR2 reads FQNEAQ. The CDR3 spells CASRGDRGDTNTGELFF. Written as DNA, the CDR3 is TGTGCCAGCAGGGGAGACAGGGGAGACACGAACACCGGGGAGCTGTTTTTT.

This chain uses TRBV4-2 with TRBJ2-3; TRBD1 matches 7 bases. Germline V lookup: CDR1 LGHNA, CDR2 YNFKEQ. V shed 0 bases and J 4 bases; nucleotides not matched to a gene: 4. The CDR3 spans 15 residues. In DNA form, the CDR3 reads TGTGCCAGCAGCCAAGAACAGGGGTTCCCAGATACGCAGTATTTT. It yields the protein CASSQEQGFPDTQYF.

This clone was seen a handful of times. This sequence joins TRBV27 and TRBJ2-5, with 12 bases lining up with TRBD2. This CDR3 spans 15 amino acids. The germline gives CDR1 MNHEY, CDR2 SMNVEV (reference sequence). The J segment lost 4 bases and the V segment lost 2 bases, leaving 2 bases of the junction unmatched. In DNA, the CDR3 is TGTGCCAGCAGTTTAGAGGGACTAGCGGGAGAGACCCAGTACTTC. Protein: CASSLEGLAGETQYF.

The CDR3 reads CASSMERGRQETQYF. The CDR3 DNA reads TGTGCCAGCAGTATGGAGCGGGGGCGGCAAGAGACCCAGTACTTC. This chain joins TRBV6-5 and TRBJ2-5; 8 bases are a match to TRBD2. Germline lookup yields CDR1 MNHEY and CDR2 SVGAGI. V was clipped by 5 bases and J by 2 bases; unmatched bases: 7. The CDR3 contains 15 residues.

This sequence joins TRBV2 and TRBJ1-6, with TRBD1 matching 11 bases. CDR1 and CDR2 (germline): SNHLY, FYNNEI. The CDR3 extends over 15 amino acids. J was trimmed by 10 bases and V by 7 bases; bases with no gene match: 9. This CDR3 is CASTPSGTGGSPLHF. CDR3 nucleotide sequence: TGTGCCAGCACCCCAAGCGGGACAGGGGGGTCACCCCTCCACTTT. The full variable domain, completed using reference TRBV2 and TRBJ1-6, is EPEVTQTPSHQVTQMGQEVILRCVPISNHLYFYWYRQILGQKVEFLVSFYNNEISEKSEIFDDQFSVERPDGSNFTLKIRSTKLEDSAMYFCASTPSGTGGSPLHFGNGTRLTVT.

Regarding this clone: The sample contains more than one DNA sequence encoding this CDR3. The J gene is TRBJ2-5, the V gene TRBV5-1, with a weak D call TRBD2 (6 bases). Germline CDR1 reads SGHRS; CDR2 reads YFSETQ. Trimming removed 4 bases from V and 0 bases from J, with 10 bases in between. This CDR3 has 14 residues. The CDR3 DNA reads TGCGCCAGCAGCCCCGGGACTCACCAAGAGACCCAGTACTTC. It codes for CASSPGTHQETQYF.

DNA for the CDR3: TGTGCCAGCACCCCGACCGGGCGGGTGTACAATGAGCAGTTCTTC. Translated: CASTPTGRVYNEQFF. This sequence joins TRBV11-1 and TRBJ2-1; tentative D call: TRBD2 (5 bases). The length of the CDR3 is 15 residues. Trimming took 7 bases from V and 4 from J, leaving 17 bases between them. CDR1 is SGHAT, CDR2 FQDESV, per germline (reference sequence).

The rearrangement joins TRBV27 to TRBJ1-2; TRBD1 aligns across 7 bases. The V and J ends lost 5 bases and 6 bases, in that order; junction bases with no gene match: 15. The CDR3 consists of 16 residues. Germline assignment: CDR1 MNHEY and CDR2 SMNVEV (reference sequence). The CDR3 DNA follows: TGTGCCAGCAGTCCAGCCGGCCGAAGAACAGGGGATGGCTACACCTTC. The encoded protein is CASSPAGRRTGDGYTF.

The sample holds one count of this clone. This sequence joins TRBV18 and TRBJ1-1, with D possibly being TRBD1 (6 bases). The CDR3 sequence is 15 residues long. The germline V gene encodes CDR1 KGHSH and CDR2 LQKENI. The ends were cut back, 3 bases at V and 4 bases at J, with 15 bases in the middle. As DNA, the CDR3 is TGTGCCAGCTCACCGTCAGGGGCCGCGGGCACTGAAGCTTTCTTT. This sequence encodes CASSPSGAAGTEAFF.

This sequence joins TRBV7-2 and TRBJ2-7; D might be TRBD2 (6 bases). V was shortened by 1 base and J by 5 bases, with 18 bases between the two germline ends. This CDR3 is 16 amino acids long. The germline CDR1 and CDR2 sequences are SGHTA and FQGNSA. CDR3 amino acids: CASSLGGTFRSDEQYF. CDR3 coding DNA: TGTGCCAGCAGCTTAGGCGGGACTTTTCGAAGCGACGAGCAGTACTTC. Using reference TRBV7-2 and TRBJ2-7 for the parts outside the CDR3, the full variable domain is GAGVSQSPSNKVTEKGKDVELRCDPISGHTALYWYRQSLGQGLEFLIYFQGNSAPDKSGLPSDRFSAERTGGSVSTLTIQRTQQEDSAVYLCASSLGGTFRSDEQYFGPGTRLTVT.

This clone was seen only once. The rearrangement links TRBV7-9 to TRBJ2-1, with 10 bases that match TRBD2. V gave up 3 bases and J gave up 3 bases; unmatched junction bases: 5. The V gene's germline CDR1 is SEHNR and CDR2 FQNEAQ (reference sequence). CDR3 length equals 16 residues. The CDR3 nucleotides are TGTGCCAGCAGCTTCAGCGGGAGGGCCTTCTACAATGAGCAGTTCTTC. Translating it yields CASSFSGRAFYNEQFF.

V and J are TRBV7-2 and TRBJ2-7, with TRBD2 as a possible D gene (5 bases). Germline V gene sequence: CDR1 SGHTA, CDR2 FQGNSA. Between the trimmed V and J ends, which lost 5 bases and 7 bases, there was a span of 15 bases. The CDR3 length is 13 residues. CDR3 coding DNA: TGTGCCAGCAGCCGTGAGCGGCTAGCTGAGCAGTACTTC. This encodes CASSRERLAEQYF. Full variable domain (remainder filled in from reference TRBV7-2 and TRBJ2-7): GAGVSQSPSNKVTEKGKDVELRCDPISGHTALYWYRQSLGQGLEFLIYFQGNSAPDKSGLPSDRFSAERTGGSVSTLTIQRTQQEDSAVYLCASSRERLAEQYFGPGTRLTVT.